This T cell receptor (beta chain) is drawn from a study of shared clonotypes between healthy human individuals. Study overall: Researchers drew samples from two women and a few men aged 18 to 49.

For this clone: What it binds is unknown.

Findings of the study overall: Sample collection involved blood only; tissue repertoires are likely different.

Sequencing of unsorted PBMC DNA was carried out using ten immunoSEQ deep assay plates. The assay was immunoSEQ multiplex PCR, and TCRdb's table has in-frame clones only and misses some. Seen here are about 480,000 clones, about four fifths observed once, and the top ten hold roughly 13%. The CDR3 spans 13 residues. Trimming shortened V by 1 base and J by 4 bases, and 7 bases separated the two germline ends. Germline lookup yields CDR1 MNHEY and CDR2 SMNVEV (reference sequence). Genomic DNA from unsorted samples was obtained from 70 million to 95 million PBMCs (per sample). The chain joins TRBV27 to TRBJ2-5, with no clear D. The material sequenced was PBMCs. The TCR sequence derives from a woman between 40 and 55 years old in good health. Some clones in this sample may be carry-over from other donors' samples. DNA of the CDR3: TGTGCCAGCAGTTTATGGGAACGAGAGACCCAGTACTTC. Encoded protein: CASSLWERETQYF.